This TCR beta chain emerged from a study of blood T cell repertoires in COVID-19 (dated by TCRdb to 2019 to 2021). Broadly, across the study: Samples from collaborators originated in the United States, Italy and Spain and spanned both the acute and convalescent phases of COVID-19. The samples were drawn from the first 160 participants of the ongoing ImmuneRACE study and from over a thousand subjects provided by 6 global collaborators. Where available, HLA class I and class II types were taken from metadata supplied by the sample provider and were not determined by assay-based typing. Nearly every sample came with metadata listing a de-identified subject ID, COVID-19 status, age in years and sex. A freely available public database, intended as a resource for researchers studying the immune response to SARS-CoV-2, is where the repertoires were released. Deeply sampled blood TCRbeta repertoires from subjects exposed to, actively infected with, or recovered from COVID-19 were included in the dataset. The material from the prospective study consisted of cDNA or gDNA derived from T cells, B-cell-depleted T cells, or PBMCs. The paper as a whole reports these results and caveats: The quantity of clinical and demographic metadata differed by source and by participant and was supplied without curation.

One collaborating source in Seattle enrolled patients during active infection and followed them longitudinally through the course of disease. Whole blood was collected in K2EDTA tubes by collaborating institutions according to the institutions' own protocols. For TCRbeta analysis, collaborators shipped samples as frozen whole blood, isolated PBMCs, or DNA extracted from either of those sample types. V is reduced by 0 bases and J by 10 bases, leaving a spacing of 18 bases between them. Reading from cysteine to phenylalanine, the CDR3 counts 16 amino acids. The sequence is cut down to CDR3 DNA, 48 bases in frame from base 1. Based on the germline V gene (reference sequence), the CDR1 and CDR2 sequences are LGHDT and YNNKEL. TCRbeta CDR3 regions were amplified from genomic DNA using the immunoSEQ Assay, a bias-controlled multiplex PCR. Concerning the study's data processing: The number of nucleated cells in each sample was estimated from the amplification of reference gene primers within the assay. Sequence reads were collapsed and filtered to measure the absolute abundance of every unique TCRbeta CDR3 rearrangement. For each sample, productive Simpson clonality was calculated as the square root of Simpson's diversity index over productive rearrangements. The table was pulled from immuneACCESS by TCRdb, which kept in-frame rearrangements only. Such tables lose some clones; where checked, under half of the loss comes from unresolved V genes, and the rest has no known cause. V and J calls and clone size are copied from that table; D and trimming were computed from the DNA. For this sample there are 250,000 to 300,000 clones; about 90% appear just once. The top ten constitute around 10% of the sample.

About this clone: Its antigen remains undetermined. Base-call qualities are not available, and no considerably larger clone is one nucleotide away.

Sequencing input: peripheral blood. The source is a woman in her twenties or thirties with COVID-19, enrolled during active disease. Recombination connected TRBV3-1 (or the pseudogene TRBV3-2) to TRBJ1-4; no D gene is confidently identified. The CDR3 here reads CASSQDRPGRQGKLFF. DNA sequence: TGTGCCAGCAGCCAAGACCGGCCAGGTCGACAAGGAAAACTGTTTTTT.